This T cell receptor (beta chain) was recovered during a study of cytomegalovirus exposure and HLA in healthy donors. Study overall: Genotyping showed 75% to 90% of a few hundred donors falling in the Caucasian-associated ancestry cluster. General study results and limits: When analyzed later, the rates of TCR association showed variation by HLA locus, with DRB1 the most and HLA-C the fewest. Highly shared variants forming one cluster were likely a sequencing artifact. A later analysis associated approximately 17,000 TCR beta sequences with HLA alleles at a 0.05 false discovery rate.

The germline CDR1 and CDR2 sequences are SQVTM and ANQGSEA. Trimming removed 4 bases from V and 6 bases from J; junction bases left unmatched: 7. The CDR3 contains 13 residues. This PCR relied on a set of 60 Vbeta primers and 13 Jbeta primers. Profiled with immunoSEQ multiplex PCR; TCRdb holds only in-frame clones, not every one. Of 95,000 to 120,000 clones in the sample, 70% to 85% were seen once. About this clone: The antigen is unknown.

The sample consisted of PBMCs. V usage is TRBV29-1 and J usage is TRBJ1-2, with TRBD1 matching 8 bases. This TCR derives from a woman between 40 and 55 years old in good health and CMV-seropositive. CDR3 nucleotides: TGCAGCGTTGTAGACAGGGGAGGGAATGGCTACACCTTC. Its translation: CSVVDRGGNGYTF.